These T cell receptor beta chains were read from a single sample in a study of high-grade serous ovarian cancer treatment subgroups. The assay was immunoSEQ multiplex PCR, and TCRdb's table has in-frame clones only and misses some. The sample shows about 1,900 clones, around 83% of them seen only once. Material for sequencing was tumor tissue. All receptors derive from a human donor with high-grade serous ovarian cancer. The CDR3 runs from the conserved cysteine through the conserved F or W. A D gene is named only where the DNA matches it firmly. Clone size is shown for a subset of rows, as once, few, many or a class of expanded clone.

TRBJ1-6,.,.,TRBV5-4,CASSPSAGPDGPLHF,TGTGCCAGCAGCCCGTCAGCCGGGCCAGACGGACCCCTCCACTTT
TRBJ2-1,TRBD1,.,TRBV11-3,CASSGTGGFSGSAEQFF,TGTGCCAGCTCCGGGACAGGGGGCTTTAGCGGGAGCGCTGAGCAGTTCTTC
TRBJ1-1,.,.,TRBV6-1,CASSEEPVNTEAFF,TGTGCCAGCAGTGAAGAGCCGGTGAACACTGAAGCTTTCTTT
TRBJ1-2,.,.,TRBV28,CASRDISNYGYTF,TGTGCCAGCCGGGACATATCTAACTATGGCTACACCTTC
TRBJ1-4,.,.,TRBV10-3,CAISEGTTLTGANEKLFF,TGTGCCATCAGTGAGGGGACGACTTTGACTGGGGCTAATGAAAAACTGTTTTTT
TRBJ1-2,.,few,TRBV4-1,CASSQVVPTKNYGYTF,TGCGCCAGCAGCCAAGTAGTCCCTACAAAGAACTATGGCTACACCTTC
TRBJ2-7,TRBD2,few,TRBV7-9,CASSLFSSGGYEQYF,TGTGCCAGCAGCTTATTTTCTAGCGGAGGATACGAGCAGTACTTC
TRBJ2-1,.,.,TRBV10-3,CAISEIGHNEQFF,TGTGCCATCAGTGAGATAGGACACAATGAGCAGTTCTTC
TRBJ2-1,TRBD1,.,TRBV5-6,CASSSYRGPGGNEQFF,TGTGCCAGCAGCTCGTACAGGGGGCCGGGGGGAAATGAGCAGTTCTTC
TRBJ2-6,TRBD1,.,TRBV27,CASRAQGANGANVLTF,TGTGCCAGCAGGGCCCAGGGGGCTAACGGGGCCAACGTCCTGACTTTC
TRBJ1-2,.,.,TRBV7-2,CASSLMGGRTHGYTF,TGTGCCAGCAGCTTAATGGGGGGGCGCACTCATGGCTACACCTTC
TRBJ2-7,TRBD1,.,TRBV30,CAWSRDSYEQYF,TGTGCCTGGAGCCGGGACAGCTACGAGCAGTACTTC
TRBJ1-1,.,.,TRBV7-2,CASSLGTGLNTEAFF,TGTGCCAGCAGCTTAGGGACTGGCCTGAACACTGAAGCTTTCTTT
TRBJ1-2,.,.,TRBV25-1,CASSRMLLGKTYGYTF,TGTGCCAGCAGTAGGATGCTACTGGGAAAGACCTATGGCTACACCTTC
TRBJ2-5,.,.,TRBV7-2,CASSRGGQGGETQYF,TGTGCCAGCAGCCGAGGGGGGCAGGGGGGAGAGACCCAGTACTTC